This T cell receptor (beta chain) was identified during a study of CD8 T cells in Susac syndrome. This clonotype was seen a single time. Random hexamers were used to reverse transcribe an amount of roughly 0.45 to 1 ug RNA. Multiplex immunoSEQ PCR targeted 54 Vbeta and 13 Jbeta TCR beta segments. TCRdb itself ran the immunoSEQ multiplex PCR reads through MiXCR, one entry per CDR3 protein. The table has roughly 220,000 distinct CDR3 sequences, about 95% seen once. From blood CD8+ and CD4+ T cells, the TCR beta chain was sequenced. TEMRA cells were FACS-enriched, and CD8+ and CD4+ T cells were isolated negatively. The sequenced sample was CD4+ T cells from PBMCs. The source of this sequence is a human donor with Susac syndrome.

The CDR3 sequence: CASRRDDLNTEAFF. For the CDR3, the DNA is TGTGCCAGCAGGAGGGACGATCTGAACACTGAAGCTTTCTTT. This chain links TRBV6-6 with TRBJ1-1; D may be TRBD1 (5 bases). Germline CDR1 MNHNY, CDR2 SVGAGI (reference sequence). CDR3 length: 14 amino acids. Trimming removed 6 bases at V and 0 bases at J, with 11 bases between.